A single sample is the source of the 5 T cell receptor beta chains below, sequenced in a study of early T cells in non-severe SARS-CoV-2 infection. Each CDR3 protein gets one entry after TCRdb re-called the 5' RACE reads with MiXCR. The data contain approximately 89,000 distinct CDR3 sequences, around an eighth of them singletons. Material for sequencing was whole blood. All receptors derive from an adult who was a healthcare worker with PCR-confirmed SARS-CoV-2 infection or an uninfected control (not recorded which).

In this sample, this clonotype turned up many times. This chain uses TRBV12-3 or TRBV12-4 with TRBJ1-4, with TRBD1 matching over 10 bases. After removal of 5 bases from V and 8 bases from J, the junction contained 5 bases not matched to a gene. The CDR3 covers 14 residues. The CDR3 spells CASSPGTGDEKLFF. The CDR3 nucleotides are TGTGCCAGCAGTCCCGGGACAGGGGACGAAAAACTGTTTTTT.

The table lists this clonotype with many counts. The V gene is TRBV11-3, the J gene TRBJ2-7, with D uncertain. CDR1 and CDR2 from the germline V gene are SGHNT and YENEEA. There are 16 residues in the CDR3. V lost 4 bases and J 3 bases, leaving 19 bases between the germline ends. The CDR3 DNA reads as TGTGCCAGCAGCTATCTTCCGATGGCCTTAGACTACGAGCAGTACTTC. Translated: CASSYLPMALDYEQYF.

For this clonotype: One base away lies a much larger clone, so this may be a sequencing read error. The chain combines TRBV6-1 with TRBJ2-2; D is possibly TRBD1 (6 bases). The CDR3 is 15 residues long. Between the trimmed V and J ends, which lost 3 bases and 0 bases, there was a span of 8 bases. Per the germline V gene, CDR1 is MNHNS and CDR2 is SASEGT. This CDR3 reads CASSERTANTGELFF. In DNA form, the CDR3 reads TGTGCCAGCAGTGAGAGGACAGCGAACACCGGGGAGCTGTTTTTT.

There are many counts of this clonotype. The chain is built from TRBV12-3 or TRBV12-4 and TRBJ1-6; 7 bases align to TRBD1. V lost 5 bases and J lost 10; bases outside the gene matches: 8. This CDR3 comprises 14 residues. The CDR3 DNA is TGTGCCAGCAGTCACAACAGGGGTAAGTCACCCCTCCACTTT. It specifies CASSHNRGKSPLHF.

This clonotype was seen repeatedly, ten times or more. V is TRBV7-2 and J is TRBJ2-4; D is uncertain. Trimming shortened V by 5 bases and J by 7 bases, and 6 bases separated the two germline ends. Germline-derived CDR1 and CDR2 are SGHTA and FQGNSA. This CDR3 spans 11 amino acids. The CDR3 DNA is TGTGCCAGCAGCCCTAGGAACATTCAGTACTTC. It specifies CASSPRNIQYF.